The TCR beta chain under discussion was sequenced for a study of blood T cell repertoires in COVID-19. As for the study in general: Samples came from the United States, Italy and Spain, spanning acute and convalescent COVID-19. Sample material is recorded as cDNA or gDNA derived from T cells, B-cell-depleted T cells, or PBMCs.

Participants were aged about 18 to 95 years, lived in roughly 25 US areas, and enrolled virtually. Researchers sorted participants into cohorts using their self-reported clinical history. TCRdb's copy holds only in-frame clones and misses some; the assay was immunoSEQ multiplex PCR. The sample includes under 300,000 clones, around nine tenths of them seen just once. CDR1 and CDR2 from the germline V gene are SGHKS and YYEKEE (reference sequence). CDR3 length: 14 amino acids. Trimming took 1 base from V and 5 from J, leaving 12 bases between them. This receptor was obtained from a man aged 35-49 years who had recovered from COVID-19. The sequencing sample was made of PBMCs or T cells enriched from blood (not recorded which). The rearrangement joins TRBV5-5 to TRBJ1-1; D is perhaps TRBD1 (6 bases). CDR3 coding DNA: TGTGCCAGCAGCTTGCAGGGGTCAAGGACTGAAGCTTTCTTT. Residues: CASSLQGSRTEAFF.